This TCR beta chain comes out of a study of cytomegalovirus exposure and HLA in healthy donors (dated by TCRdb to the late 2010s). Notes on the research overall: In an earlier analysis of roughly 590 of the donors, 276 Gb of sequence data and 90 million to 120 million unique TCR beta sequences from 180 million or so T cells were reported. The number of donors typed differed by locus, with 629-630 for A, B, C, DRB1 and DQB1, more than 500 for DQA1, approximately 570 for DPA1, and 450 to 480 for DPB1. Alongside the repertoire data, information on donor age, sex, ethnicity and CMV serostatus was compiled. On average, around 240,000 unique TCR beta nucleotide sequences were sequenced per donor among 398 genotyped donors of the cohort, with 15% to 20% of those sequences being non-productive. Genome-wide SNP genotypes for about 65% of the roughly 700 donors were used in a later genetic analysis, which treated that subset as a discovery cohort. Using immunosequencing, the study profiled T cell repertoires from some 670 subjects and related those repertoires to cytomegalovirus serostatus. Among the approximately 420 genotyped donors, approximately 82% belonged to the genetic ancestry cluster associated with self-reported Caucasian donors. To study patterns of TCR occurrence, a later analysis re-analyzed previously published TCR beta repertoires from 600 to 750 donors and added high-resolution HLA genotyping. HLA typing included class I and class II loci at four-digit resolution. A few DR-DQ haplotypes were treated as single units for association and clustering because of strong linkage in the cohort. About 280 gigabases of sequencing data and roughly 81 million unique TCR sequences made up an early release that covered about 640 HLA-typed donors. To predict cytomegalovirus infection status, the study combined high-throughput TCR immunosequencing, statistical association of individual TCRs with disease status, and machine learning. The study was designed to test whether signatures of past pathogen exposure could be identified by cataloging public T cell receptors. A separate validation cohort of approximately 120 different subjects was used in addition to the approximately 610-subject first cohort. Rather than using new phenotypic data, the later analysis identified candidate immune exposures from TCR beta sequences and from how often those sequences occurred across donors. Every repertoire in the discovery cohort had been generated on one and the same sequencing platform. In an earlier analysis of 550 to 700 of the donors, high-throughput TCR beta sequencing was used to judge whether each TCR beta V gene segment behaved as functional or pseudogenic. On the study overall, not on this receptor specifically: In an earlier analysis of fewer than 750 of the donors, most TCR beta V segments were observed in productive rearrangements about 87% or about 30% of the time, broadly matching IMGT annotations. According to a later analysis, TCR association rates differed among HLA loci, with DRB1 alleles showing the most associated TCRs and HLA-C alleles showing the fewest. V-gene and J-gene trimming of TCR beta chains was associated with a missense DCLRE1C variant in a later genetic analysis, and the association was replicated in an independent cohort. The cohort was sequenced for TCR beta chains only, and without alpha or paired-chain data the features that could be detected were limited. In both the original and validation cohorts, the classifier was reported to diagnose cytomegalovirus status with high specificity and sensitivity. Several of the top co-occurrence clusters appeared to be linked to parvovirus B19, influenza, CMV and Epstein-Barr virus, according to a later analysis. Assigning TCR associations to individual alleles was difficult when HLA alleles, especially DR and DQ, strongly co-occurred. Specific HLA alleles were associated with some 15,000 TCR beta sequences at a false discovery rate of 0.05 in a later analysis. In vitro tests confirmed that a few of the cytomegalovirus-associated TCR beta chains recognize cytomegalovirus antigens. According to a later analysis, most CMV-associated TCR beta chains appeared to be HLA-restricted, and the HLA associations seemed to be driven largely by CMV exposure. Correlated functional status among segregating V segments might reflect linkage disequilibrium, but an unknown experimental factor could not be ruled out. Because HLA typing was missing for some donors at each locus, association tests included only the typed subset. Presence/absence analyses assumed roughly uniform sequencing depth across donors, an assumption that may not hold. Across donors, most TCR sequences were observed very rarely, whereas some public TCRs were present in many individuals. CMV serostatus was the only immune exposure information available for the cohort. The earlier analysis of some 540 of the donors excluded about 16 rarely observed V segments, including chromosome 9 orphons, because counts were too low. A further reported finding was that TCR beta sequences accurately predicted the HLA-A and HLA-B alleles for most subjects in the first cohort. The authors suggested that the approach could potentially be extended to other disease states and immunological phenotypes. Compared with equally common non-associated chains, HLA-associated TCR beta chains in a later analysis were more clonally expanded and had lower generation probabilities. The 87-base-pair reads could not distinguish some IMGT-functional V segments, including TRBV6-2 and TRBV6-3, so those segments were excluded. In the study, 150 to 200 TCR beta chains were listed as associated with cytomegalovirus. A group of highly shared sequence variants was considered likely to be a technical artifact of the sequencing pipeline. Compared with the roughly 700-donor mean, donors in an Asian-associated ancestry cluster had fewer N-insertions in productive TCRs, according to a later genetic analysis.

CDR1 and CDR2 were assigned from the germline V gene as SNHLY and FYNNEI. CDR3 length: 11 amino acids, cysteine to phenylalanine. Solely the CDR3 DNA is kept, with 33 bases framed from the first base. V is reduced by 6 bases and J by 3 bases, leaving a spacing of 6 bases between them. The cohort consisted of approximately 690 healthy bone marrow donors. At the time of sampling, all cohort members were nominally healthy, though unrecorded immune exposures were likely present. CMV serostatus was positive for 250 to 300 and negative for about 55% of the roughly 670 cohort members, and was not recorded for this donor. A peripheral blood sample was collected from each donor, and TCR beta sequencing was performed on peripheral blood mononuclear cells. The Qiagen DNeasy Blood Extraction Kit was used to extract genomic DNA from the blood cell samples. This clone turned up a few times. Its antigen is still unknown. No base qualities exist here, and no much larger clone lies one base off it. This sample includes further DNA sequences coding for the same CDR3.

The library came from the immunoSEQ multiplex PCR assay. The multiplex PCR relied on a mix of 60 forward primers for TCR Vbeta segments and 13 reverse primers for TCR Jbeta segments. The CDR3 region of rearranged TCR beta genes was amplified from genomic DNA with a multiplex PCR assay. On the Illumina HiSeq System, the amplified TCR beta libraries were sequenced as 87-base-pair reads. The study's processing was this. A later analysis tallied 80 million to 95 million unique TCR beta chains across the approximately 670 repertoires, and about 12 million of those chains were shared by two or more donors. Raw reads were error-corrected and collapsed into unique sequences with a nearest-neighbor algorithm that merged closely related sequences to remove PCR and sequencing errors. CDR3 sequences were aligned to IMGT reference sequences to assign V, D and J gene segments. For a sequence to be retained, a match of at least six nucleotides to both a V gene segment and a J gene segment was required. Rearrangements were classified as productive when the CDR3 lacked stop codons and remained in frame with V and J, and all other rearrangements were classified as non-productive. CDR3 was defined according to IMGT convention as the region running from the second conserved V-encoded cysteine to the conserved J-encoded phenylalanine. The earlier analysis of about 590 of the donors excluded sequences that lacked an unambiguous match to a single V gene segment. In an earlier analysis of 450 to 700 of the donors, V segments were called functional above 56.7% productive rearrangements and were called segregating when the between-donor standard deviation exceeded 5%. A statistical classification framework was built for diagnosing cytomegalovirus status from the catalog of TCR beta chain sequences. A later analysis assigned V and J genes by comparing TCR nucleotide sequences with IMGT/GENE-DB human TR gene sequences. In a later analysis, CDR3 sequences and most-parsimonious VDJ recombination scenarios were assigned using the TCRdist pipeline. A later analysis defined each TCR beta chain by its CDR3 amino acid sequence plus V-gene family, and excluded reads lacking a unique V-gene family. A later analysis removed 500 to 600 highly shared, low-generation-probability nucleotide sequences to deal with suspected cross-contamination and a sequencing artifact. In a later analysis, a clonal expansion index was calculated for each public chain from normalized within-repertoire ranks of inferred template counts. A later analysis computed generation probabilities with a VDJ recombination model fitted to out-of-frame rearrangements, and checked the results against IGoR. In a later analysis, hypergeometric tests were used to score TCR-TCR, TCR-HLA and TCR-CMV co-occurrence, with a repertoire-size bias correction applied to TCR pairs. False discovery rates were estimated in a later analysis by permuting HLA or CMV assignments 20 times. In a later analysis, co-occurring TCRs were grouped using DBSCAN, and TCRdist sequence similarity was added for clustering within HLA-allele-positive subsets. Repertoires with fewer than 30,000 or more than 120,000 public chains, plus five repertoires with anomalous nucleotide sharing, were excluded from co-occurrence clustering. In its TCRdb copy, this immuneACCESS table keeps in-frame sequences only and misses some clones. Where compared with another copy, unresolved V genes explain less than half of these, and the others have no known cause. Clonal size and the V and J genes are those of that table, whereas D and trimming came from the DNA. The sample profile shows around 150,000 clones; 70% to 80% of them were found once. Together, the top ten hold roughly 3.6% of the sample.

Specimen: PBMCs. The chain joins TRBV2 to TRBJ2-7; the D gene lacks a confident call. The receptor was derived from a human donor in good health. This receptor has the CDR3 CASSPYYEQYF. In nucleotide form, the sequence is TGTGCCAGCAGCCCCTACTACGAGCAGTACTTC.